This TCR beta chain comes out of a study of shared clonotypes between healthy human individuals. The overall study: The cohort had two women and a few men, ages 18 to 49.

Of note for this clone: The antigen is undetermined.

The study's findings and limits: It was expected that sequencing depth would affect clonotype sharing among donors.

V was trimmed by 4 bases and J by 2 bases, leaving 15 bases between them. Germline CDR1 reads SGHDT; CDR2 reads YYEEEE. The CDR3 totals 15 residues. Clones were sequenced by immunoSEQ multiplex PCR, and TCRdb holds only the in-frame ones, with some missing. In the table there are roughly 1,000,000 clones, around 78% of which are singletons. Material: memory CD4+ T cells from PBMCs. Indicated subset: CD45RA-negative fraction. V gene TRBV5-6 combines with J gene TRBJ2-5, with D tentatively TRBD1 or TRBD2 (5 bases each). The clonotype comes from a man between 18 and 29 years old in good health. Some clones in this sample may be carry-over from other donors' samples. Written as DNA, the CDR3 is TGTGCCAGCAGCACAGCTCCCGGGGCTCAAGAGACCCAGTACTTC. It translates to CASSTAPGAQETQYF.